Listed below are T cell receptor beta chains from one sample, sequenced in a study of OX40 agonist ivuxolimab in advanced cancers. Clones were sequenced by immunoSEQ multiplex PCR, and TCRdb holds only the in-frame ones, with some missing. The sample lists around 90,000 clones, about 87% occurring once. Sequences were derived from CD4+ or CD8+ T cells sorted from blood, sampled in a trial of the OX40 agonist ivuxolimab. Receptor source: an adult with an advanced solid tumor such as melanoma, head and neck, liver or kidney cancer. The CDR3 runs from the conserved cysteine through the conserved F or W. Fields, in order: CDR3 DNA, CDR3 protein, J gene, D gene, V gene, clone size. D genes are given only for firm matches. Not all rows give a size; the values are once, few, many and, for expanded clones, a class.

DNA: TGTGCCTGGAGTGTGGAAAGATCTGAGGCTTTCTTT; CDR3: CAWSVERSEAFF; J: TRBJ1-1; D: NA; V: TRBV30; size: NA
DNA: TGTGCCAGCAGCGTAAGCGGCAGGGAAAATCAGCCCCAGCATTTT; CDR3: CASSVSGRENQPQHF; J: TRBJ1-5; D: NA; V: TRBV9; size: NA
DNA: TGTGCCAGCAGCTTAGATGGTACAGATACGCAGTATTTT; CDR3: CASSLDGTDTQYF; J: TRBJ2-3; D: NA; V: TRBV7-9; size: few
DNA: TGCGCCAGCAGCTTGGGGTTCGGAGATACGCAGTATTTT; CDR3: CASSLGFGDTQYF; J: TRBJ2-3; D: NA; V: TRBV5-1; size: NA
DNA: TGCAGCGTTGTCCGGACAGGGGCTAACTATGGCTACACCTTC; CDR3: CSVVRTGANYGYTF; J: TRBJ1-2; D: TRBD1; V: TRBV29-1; size: NA
DNA: TGTGCCAGCCAGGTTACCAACAGGGGGAAGAATGGCTACACCTTC; CDR3: CASQVTNRGKNGYTF; J: TRBJ1-2; D: TRBD1; V: TRBV19; size: NA
DNA: TGTGCCAGCAGCTTAGGAGTCCTAGCGGCTAGCACAGATACGCAGTATTTT; CDR3: CASSLGVLAASTDTQYF; J: TRBJ2-3; D: TRBD2; V: TRBV11-2; size: once
DNA: TGTGCCAGCAGCCTAGGAATGAACACTGAAGCTTTCTTT; CDR3: CASSLGMNTEAFF; J: TRBJ1-1; D: NA; V: TRBV7-2; size: NA
DNA: TGTGCCAGCAGTCCGACGGGACTAGCGGGAGGAGGCGAGCAGTACTTC; CDR3: CASSPTGLAGGGEQYF; J: TRBJ2-7; D: TRBD2; V: TRBV28; size: NA
DNA: TGTGCCAGCAGCTTCGCCCATGAGCAGTTCTTC; CDR3: CASSFAHEQFF; J: TRBJ2-1; D: NA; V: TRBV11-3; size: NA
DNA: TGCAGCGTACCGGACAAGGGCGGGAGGGCCTTCACAGATACGCAGTATTTT; CDR3: CSVPDKGGRAFTDTQYF; J: TRBJ2-3; D: TRBD2; V: TRBV29-1; size: NA
DNA: TGCGCCAGCAGCCTAAGTACAGATACGCAGTATTTT; CDR3: CASSLSTDTQYF; J: TRBJ2-3; D: NA; V: TRBV10-2; size: NA
DNA: TGCGCCAGTTACGATCTGACAGGGGGCGTGGGAGAGACCCAGTACTTC; CDR3: CASYDLTGGVGETQYF; J: TRBJ2-5; D: TRBD1; V: TRBV5-1; size: NA
DNA: TGCGCCAGCAGCCAAGCTCCCCAGGGGAACTATGGCTACACCTTC; CDR3: CASSQAPQGNYGYTF; J: TRBJ1-2; D: NA; V: TRBV4-3; size: once
DNA: TGTGCCAGCAGTTCCGCCCCTCACAGGACTGAAGCTTTCTTT; CDR3: CASSSAPHRTEAFF; J: TRBJ1-1; D: NA; V: TRBV27; size: NA
DNA: TGTGCCAGCTCACCACAAGGACTAGCGGGCCACAATGAGCAGTTCTTC; CDR3: CASSPQGLAGHNEQFF; J: TRBJ2-1; D: TRBD2; V: TRBV18; size: NA
DNA: TGTGCCAGCAGCACTGACAGGGACGGAAGCGGGAGGGCCTACAATGAGCAGTTCTTC; CDR3: CASSTDRDGSGRAYNEQFF; J: TRBJ2-1; D: TRBD2; V: TRBV7-8; size: NA
DNA: TGTGCCAGCGGCCGGGCCCGAGGCAATTCGAACACTGAAGCTTTCTTT; CDR3: CASGRARGNSNTEAFF; J: TRBJ1-1; D: NA; V: TRBV5-4; size: NA
DNA: TGTGCCAGTAGTAGACAGGGGGACTATGGCTACACCTTC; CDR3: CASSRQGDYGYTF; J: TRBJ1-2; D: TRBD1; V: TRBV19; size: NA
DNA: TGTGCCAGCAGTCCGTTGTGGGACAAGAACTATGGCTACACCTTC; CDR3: CASSPLWDKNYGYTF; J: TRBJ1-2; D: NA; V: TRBV27; size: few
DNA: TGTGCCAGCAGCCCCCGGACTAGCGGTGGCTCCTACGAGCAGTACTTC; CDR3: CASSPRTSGGSYEQYF; J: TRBJ2-7; D: TRBD2; V: TRBV7-8; size: NA
DNA: TGTGCCAGCAGCTTGTTGGGGGGTTCACCCCTCCACTTT; CDR3: CASSLLGGSPLHF; J: TRBJ1-6; D: NA; V: TRBV5-4; size: NA
DNA: TGTGCCAGTAGAAACAGGGAGGATAATTCACCCCTCCACTTT; CDR3: CASRNREDNSPLHF; J: TRBJ1-6; D: NA; V: TRBV19; size: NA